This entry describes one T cell receptor (beta chain). Clinical symptoms, serum thyroxine, TRAb, thyroid ultrasound and orbital computed tomography informed diagnoses. This sample stems from a study of T cells in Graves' hyperthyroidism and ophthalmopathy. Trimming cost V 6 bases and J 4 bases, with 10 bases left between them. The length of the CDR3 is 13 residues. In germline, CDR1 is MNHEY, CDR2 SVGAGI. Authors of the study amplified TCR beta CDR3 regions from RNA transcripts. The HTBI primer set served for first-round RT-PCR of the TCR CDR3. TCRdb re-called the multiplex PCR reads through MiXCR, storing one row per CDR3 protein. The sample includes around 610,000 distinct CDR3 sequences, roughly 14% of them seen just once.

This TCR was sampled from a woman aged 35 to 49 with Graves' ophthalmopathy. The gene calls are TRBV6-5 and TRBJ2-1; no clear D. Sequenced input: blood. The CDR3, as DNA: TGTGCCAGCAGCAGAGTGACATACAATGAGCAGTTCTTC. Translated, it gives CASSRVTYNEQFF.